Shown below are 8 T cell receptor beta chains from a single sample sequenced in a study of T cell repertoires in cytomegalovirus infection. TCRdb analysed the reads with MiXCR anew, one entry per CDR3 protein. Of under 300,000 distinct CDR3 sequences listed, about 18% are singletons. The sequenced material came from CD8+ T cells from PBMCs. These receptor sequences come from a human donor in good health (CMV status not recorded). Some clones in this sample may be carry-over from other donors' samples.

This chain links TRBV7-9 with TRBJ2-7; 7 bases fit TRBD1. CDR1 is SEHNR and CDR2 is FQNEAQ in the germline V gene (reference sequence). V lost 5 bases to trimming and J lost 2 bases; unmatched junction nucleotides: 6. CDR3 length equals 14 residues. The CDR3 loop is CASSAQQGPYEQYF. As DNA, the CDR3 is TGTGCCAGCAGCGCACAACAGGGGCCCTACGAGCAGTACTTC. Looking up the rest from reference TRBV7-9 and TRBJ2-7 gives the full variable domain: DTGVSQNPRHKITKRGQNVTFRCDPISEHNRLYWYRQTLGQGPEFLTYFQNEAQLEKSRLLSDRFSAERPKGSFSTLEIQRTEQGDSAMYLCASSAQQGPYEQYFGPGTRLTVT.

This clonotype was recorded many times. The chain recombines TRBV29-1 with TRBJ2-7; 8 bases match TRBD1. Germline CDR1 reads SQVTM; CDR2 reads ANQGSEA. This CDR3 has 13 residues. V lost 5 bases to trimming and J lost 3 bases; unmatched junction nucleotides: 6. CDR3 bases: TGCAGCGTTTATACAGGGGGAGGCTACGAGCAGTACTTC. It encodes CSVYTGGGYEQYF.

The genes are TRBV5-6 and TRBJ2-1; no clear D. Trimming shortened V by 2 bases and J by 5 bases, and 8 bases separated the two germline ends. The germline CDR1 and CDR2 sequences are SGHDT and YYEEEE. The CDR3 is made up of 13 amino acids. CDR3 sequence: CASSLTMDNEQFF. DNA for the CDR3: TGTGCCAGCAGCTTAACCATGGACAATGAGCAGTTCTTC.

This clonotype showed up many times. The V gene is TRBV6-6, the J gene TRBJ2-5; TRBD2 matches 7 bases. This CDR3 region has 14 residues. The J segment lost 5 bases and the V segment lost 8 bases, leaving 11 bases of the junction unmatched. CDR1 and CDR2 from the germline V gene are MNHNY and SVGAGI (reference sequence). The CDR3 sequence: CASSMDVGGETQYF. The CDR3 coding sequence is TGTGCCAGCTCTATGGATGTGGGGGGGGAGACCCAGTACTTC.

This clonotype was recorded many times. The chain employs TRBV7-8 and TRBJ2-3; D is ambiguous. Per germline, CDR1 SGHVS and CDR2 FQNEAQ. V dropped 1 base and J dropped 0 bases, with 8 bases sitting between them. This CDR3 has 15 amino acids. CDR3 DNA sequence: TGTGCCAGCAGCTTAGGGAAGAGAAGCACAGATACGCAGTATTTT. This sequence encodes CASSLGKRSTDTQYF.

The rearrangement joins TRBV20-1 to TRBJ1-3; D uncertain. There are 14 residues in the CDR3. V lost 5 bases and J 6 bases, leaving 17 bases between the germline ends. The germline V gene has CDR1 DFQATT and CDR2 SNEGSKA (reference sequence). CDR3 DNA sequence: TGCAGTGCTGAACCCCCCTCTGGGGAAAACACCATATATTTT. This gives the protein CSAEPPSGENTIYF.

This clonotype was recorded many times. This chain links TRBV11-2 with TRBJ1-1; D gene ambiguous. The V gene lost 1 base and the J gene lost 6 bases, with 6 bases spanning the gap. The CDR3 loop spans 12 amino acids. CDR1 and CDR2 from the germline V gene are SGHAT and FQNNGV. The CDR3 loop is CASSLVGAEAFF. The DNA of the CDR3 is TGTGCCAGCAGCTTAGTGGGCGCTGAAGCTTTCTTT.

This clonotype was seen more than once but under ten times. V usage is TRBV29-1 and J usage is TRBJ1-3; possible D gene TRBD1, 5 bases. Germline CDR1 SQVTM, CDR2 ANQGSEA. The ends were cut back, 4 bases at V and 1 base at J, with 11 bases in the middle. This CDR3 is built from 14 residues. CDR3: CSVVREVSGNTIYF. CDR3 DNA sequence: TGCAGCGTTGTCAGGGAGGTGTCTGGAAACACCATATATTTT.